A single sample gave rise to the 21 T cell receptor beta chains below, sequenced in a study of blood T cell repertoires in COVID-19. Measured with immunoSEQ multiplex PCR; TCRdb has only the in-frame clones, and not every one. The table shows some 270,000 clones, with 89% occurring only once. The sample taken for sequencing was peripheral blood. The receptors were sampled from a middle-aged woman who had recovered from COVID-19.

This rearrangement joins TRBV5-6 to TRBJ2-7, with D possibly TRBD2 on 5 matching bases. CDR1 is SGHDT and CDR2 is YYEEEE in the germline V gene. V lost 2 bases to trimming and J lost 7 bases, with 7 bases between them. CDR3 length equals 11 residues. CDR3 in DNA: TGTGCCAGCAGCTTACTAGGGGAGCAGTACTTC. Amino acids: CASSLLGEQYF.

This chain uses TRBV6-5 with TRBJ1-1; TRBD1 might be the D (5 bases). The germline V gene has CDR1 MNHEY and CDR2 SVGAGI. The CDR3 has 12 residues. CDR3 in amino acids: CAAGGFGTEAFF. The CDR3 bases are TGTGCAGCCGGGGGGTTCGGCACTGAAGCTTTCTTT.

The CDR3 nucleotides are TGTGCCAGCAGCCCCGGACAGGGGCATGAGGGGACCGGGGAGCTGTTTTTT. Its translation: CASSPGQGHEGTGELFF. The chain joins TRBV9 to TRBJ2-2; the match to TRBD1 covers 9 bases. This CDR3 spans 17 amino acids. Trimming cost V 4 bases and J 5 bases; bases outside gene matches: 12. Germline loops: CDR1 SGDLS, CDR2 YYNGEE.

The chain links TRBV11-2 to TRBJ2-7; 10 bases are shared with TRBD2. Trimming at V came to 3 bases and at J to 3 bases, leaving 2 bases not matched to a gene. Germline assignment: CDR1 SGHAT and CDR2 FQNNGV. The CDR3 is made up of 14 amino acids. The CDR3 nucleotides are TGTGCCAGCAGCTTCGCTAGCGGGGGCTACGAGCAGTACTTC. Encoded protein: CASSFASGGYEQYF. The variable domain in full, completed from reference TRBV11-2 and TRBJ2-7, reads EAGVAQSPRYKIIEKRQSVAFWCNPISGHATLYWYQQILGQGPKLLIQFQNNGVVDDSQLPKDRFSAERLKGVDSTLKIQPAKLEDSAVYLCASSFASGGYEQYFGPGTRLTVT.

The chain links TRBV10-2 to TRBJ1-2; D is uncertain. V lost 3 bases and J 6 bases, leaving 5 bases between the germline ends. This CDR3 has 11 amino acids. CDR1 and CDR2 (germline): WSHSY, SAAADI. The CDR3 DNA reads TGCGCCAGCAGTGACCCCGATGGCTACACCTTC. Protein sequence: CASSDPDGYTF.

The V call is TRBV6-5, the J call TRBJ1-3; D gene ambiguous. Trimming stripped 3 bases from V and 2 bases from J, with 8 bases between. Per the germline V gene, CDR1 is MNHEY and CDR2 is SVGAGI. This CDR3 comprises 14 residues. CDR3 sequence (DNA): TGTGCCAGCAGTTATTTTCAGACTGGAAACACCATATATTTT. Its protein is CASSYFQTGNTIYF.

The CDR3 coding sequence is TGTGCTACCCGGACCGGGGGCTCTGGAAACACCATATATTTT. Translating gives CATRTGGSGNTIYF. The gene calls are TRBV6-5 and TRBJ1-3, with D possibly TRBD1 on 5 matching bases. The germline V gene encodes CDR1 MNHEY and CDR2 SVGAGI. This CDR3 spans 14 amino acids.

DNA of the CDR3: TGTGCCCCCGGATCCGGGTACAATGAGCAGTTCTTC. Its translation: CAPGSGYNEQFF. The J gene is TRBJ2-1, the V gene TRBV24-1; D is undetermined. There are 12 residues in the CDR3. Germline CDR1 is KGHDR and CDR2 is SFDVKD. Trimming removed 12 bases at V and 4 bases at J, with 12 bases between.

The V gene is TRBV10-1, the J gene TRBJ2-1, with D maybe TRBD2 (5 bases). The CDR3 covers 17 residues. V lost 2 bases and J 6 bases, leaving 20 bases between the germline ends. Germline values: CDR1 WNHNN, CDR2 SYGVQD (reference sequence). The CDR3 DNA reads TGCGCCAGCAGTGAGAGTGCTACCGGAGTAGGAGGCAATGAGCAGTTCTTC. This translates into CASSESATGVGGNEQFF.

The V gene is TRBV7-9, the J gene TRBJ2-1; 12 bases match TRBD2. Trimming removed 5 bases from V and 7 bases from J; junction bases left unmatched: 9. CDR3 length equals 16 residues. Germline V gene data show CDR1 as SEHNR and CDR2 as FQNEAQ (reference sequence). In DNA, the CDR3 is TGTGCCAGCAGCACACGACTAGCGGGAGCCTGGAATGAGCAGTTCTTC. The encoded protein is CASSTRLAGAWNEQFF.

The V and J genes are TRBV9 and TRBJ2-3, with 12 bases aligning to TRBD2. Germline lookup yields CDR1 SGDLS and CDR2 YYNGEE. CDR3 length: 18 amino acids. With 4 bases clipped from V and 2 bases from J, the junction kept 11 bases outside the gene matches. CDR3 nucleotide sequence: TGTGCCAGCAGCACCCGACTAGCGGGGGACATTCTCACAGATACGCAGTATTTT. Translation gives CASSTRLAGDILTDTQYF.

This rearrangement joins TRBV5-6 to TRBJ2-5; 7 bases map to TRBD1. Germline CDR1 SGHDT, CDR2 YYEEEE. J was trimmed by 3 bases and V by 4 bases; bases with no gene match: 3. The CDR3 consists of 13 residues. The CDR3 loop reads CASSEGTEETQYF. CDR3 nucleotides: TGTGCCAGCAGCGAGGGGACAGAAGAGACCCAGTACTTC.

This clone was counted a few times. The chain uses TRBV10-2 and TRBJ1-4, with 7 bases lining up with TRBD1. Germline V CDR1 and CDR2: WSHSY, SAAADI. The CDR3 is 16 residues long. The V segment lost 5 bases and the J segment 3 bases; nucleotides outside the gene matches: 9. The CDR3 DNA is TGCGCCAGCAGTACAGAGAGGACAGGATCTAATGAAAAACTGTTTTTT. Translated: CASSTERTGSNEKLFF.

The chain combines TRBV24-1 with TRBJ2-1, with 7 bases identical to TRBD1. This CDR3 contains 13 residues. The trim removed 2 bases at V and 7 bases at J, leaving 1 base unmatched. Germline assignment: CDR1 KGHDR and CDR2 SFDVKD. CDR3 region: CATSDYRGNEQFF. The CDR3 bases are TGTGCCACCAGTGATTACAGGGGTAATGAGCAGTTCTTC.

The chain joins TRBV5-6 to TRBJ2-1; a possible D gene is TRBD2 (6 bases). CDR1 is SGHDT, CDR2 YYEEEE, per germline. V dropped 4 bases and J dropped 3 bases, with 14 bases sitting between them. This CDR3 comprises 15 residues. CDR3 DNA: TGTGCCAGCAGCCTGGGGTGGGGGGACTACAATGAGCAGTTCTTC. Protein product: CASSLGWGDYNEQFF.

The CDR3 coding sequence is TGTGCCAGCAGTGAACTCCCGGTTTATCAGCCCCAGCATTTT. Translation gives CASSELPVYQPQHF. The chain recombines TRBV6-1 with TRBJ1-5; unclear D gene. The V gene lost 2 bases and the J gene lost 5 bases, with 10 bases spanning the gap. From germline, CDR1 is MNHNS and CDR2 SASEGT. The CDR3 consists of 14 residues.

The rearrangement links TRBV5-4 to TRBJ1-1; D is unresolved. This CDR3 has 16 amino acids. V was clipped by 4 bases and J by 1 base, with 17 bases between them. Germline CDR1 and CDR2: SGHNT and YYREEE (reference sequence). Here the CDR3 reads CASSERGRDENTEAFF. The CDR3, as DNA: TGTGCCAGCAGCGAGCGCGGGCGGGATGAGAACACTGAAGCTTTCTTT. Looking up the rest from reference TRBV5-4 and TRBJ1-1 gives the full variable domain: ETGVTQSPTHLIKTRGQQVTLRCSSQSGHNTVSWYQQALGQGPQFIFQYYREEENGRGNFPPRFSGLQFPNYSSELNVNALELDDSALYLCASSERGRDENTEAFFGQGTRLTVV.

Only a few counts were recorded for this clone. This rearrangement joins TRBV2 to TRBJ2-3; no reliable D call. V was shortened by 8 bases and J by 5 bases, with 8 bases between the two germline ends. This CDR3 spans 11 amino acids. Germline CDR1 reads SNHLY; CDR2 reads FYNNEI. The CDR3, as DNA: TGTGCCAGCGGCCGAATAGATACGCAGTATTTT. Translation: CASGRIDTQYF.

A word on this clone: Sequence at one end of the junction differs from germline and may be a read error. The rearrangement links TRBV6-4 to TRBJ1-2; D may be TRBD1 (6 bases). The CDR3 is made up of 12 amino acids. The germline gives CDR1 MRHNA, CDR2 SNTAGT. CDR3: CASSDTMDSLHF. CDR3 in DNA: TGTGCCAGCAGTGACACAATGGACAGCCTCCATTTC.

The J gene is TRBJ2-2, the V gene TRBV7-2, with a weak D call TRBD2 (7 bases). Per the germline V gene, CDR1 is SGHTA and CDR2 is FQGNSA. This CDR3 region has 18 residues. Trimming pared 4 bases from V and 5 bases from J, leaving 23 bases between. Written as DNA, the CDR3 is TGTGCCAGCAGCTCCCTCTCTCGTTTGGGGAGGGGGACCGGGGAGCTGTTTTTT. As protein: CASSSLSRLGRGTGELFF.

This clone was detected only a few times. This chain uses TRBV12-3 or TRBV12-4 with TRBJ2-7; a possible D gene is TRBD2 (7 bases). The CDR3 contains 12 residues. The V end was cut by 3 bases, the J end by 6 bases, with 9 bases between. CDR3 DNA sequence: TGTGCCAGCAGTTTCGGGGGGCTCGAGCAGTACGTC. Translating gives CASSFGGLEQYV.